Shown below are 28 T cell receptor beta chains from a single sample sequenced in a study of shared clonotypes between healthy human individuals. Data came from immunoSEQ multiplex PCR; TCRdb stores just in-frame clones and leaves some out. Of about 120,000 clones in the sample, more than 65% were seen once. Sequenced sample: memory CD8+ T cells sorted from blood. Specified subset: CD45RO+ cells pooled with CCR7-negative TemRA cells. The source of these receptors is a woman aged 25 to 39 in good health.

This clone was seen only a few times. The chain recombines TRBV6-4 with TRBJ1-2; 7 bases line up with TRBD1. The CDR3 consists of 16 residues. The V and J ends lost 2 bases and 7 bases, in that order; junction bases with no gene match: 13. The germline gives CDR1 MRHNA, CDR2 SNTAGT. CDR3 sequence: CASSDTRQGETGGYTF. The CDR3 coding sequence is TGTGCCAGCAGTGACACGAGACAGGGCGAAACCGGTGGCTACACCTTC.

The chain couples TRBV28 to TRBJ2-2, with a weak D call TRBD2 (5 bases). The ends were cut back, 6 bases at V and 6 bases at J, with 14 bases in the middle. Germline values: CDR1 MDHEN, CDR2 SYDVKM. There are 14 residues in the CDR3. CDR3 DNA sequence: TGTGCCAGCAGGACTATCCTAGGTCCCGGGGAGCTGTTTTTT. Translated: CASRTILGPGELFF.

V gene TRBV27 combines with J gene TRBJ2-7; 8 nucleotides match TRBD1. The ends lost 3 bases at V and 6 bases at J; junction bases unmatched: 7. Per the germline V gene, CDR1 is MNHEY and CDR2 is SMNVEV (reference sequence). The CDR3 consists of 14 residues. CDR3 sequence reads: CASSFIGQGLEQYF. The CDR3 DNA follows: TGTGCCAGCAGTTTTATCGGACAGGGACTCGAGCAGTACTTC.

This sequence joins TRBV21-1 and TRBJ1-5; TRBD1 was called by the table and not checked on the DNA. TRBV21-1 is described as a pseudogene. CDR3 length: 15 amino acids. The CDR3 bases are TGTGCCAGCAGTCTTAGGGGTTTGGGTAATCAGCCCCAGCATTTT. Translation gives CASSLRGLGNQPQHF.

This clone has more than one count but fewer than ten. This CDR3 is CASSPGTRPAYEQYF. CDR3 bases: TGTGCCAGCAGTCCTGGGACGCGGCCGGCCTACGAGCAGTACTTC. This rearrangement joins TRBV27 to TRBJ2-7; D tentatively fits TRBD1 or TRBD2 (5 bases each). V gave up 5 bases and J gave up 2 bases, with 16 bases separating them. The CDR3 runs to 15 residues. Germline V gene lookup returns CDR1 MNHEY and CDR2 SMNVEV (reference sequence).

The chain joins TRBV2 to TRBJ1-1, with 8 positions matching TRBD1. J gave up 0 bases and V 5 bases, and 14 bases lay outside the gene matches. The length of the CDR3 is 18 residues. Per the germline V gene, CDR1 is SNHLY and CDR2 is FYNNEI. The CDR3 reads CASSWTGLNVRMNTEAFF. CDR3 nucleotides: TGTGCCAGCAGTTGGACAGGGCTGAACGTTAGGATGAACACTGAAGCTTTCTTT.

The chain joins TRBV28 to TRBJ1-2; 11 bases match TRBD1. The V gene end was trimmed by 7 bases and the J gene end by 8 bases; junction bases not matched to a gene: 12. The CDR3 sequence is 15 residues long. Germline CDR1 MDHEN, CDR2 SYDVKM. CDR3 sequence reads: CASTLQGQGGRGYTF. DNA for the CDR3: TGTGCCAGCACCCTTCAGGGACAGGGGGGACGAGGCTACACCTTC.

The DNA for the CDR3 is TGTGCCAGCAGCTGGGAGACTAGCGGGAGGTACGAGCAGTACTTC. As protein: CASSWETSGRYEQYF. The rearrangement joins TRBV7-9 to TRBJ2-7, with 13 bases that match TRBD2. Trimming took 4 bases from V and 4 from J; bases not matched to a gene: 4. The CDR3 runs 15 residues. CDR1 SEHNR and CDR2 FQNEAQ come from the germline V gene (reference sequence).

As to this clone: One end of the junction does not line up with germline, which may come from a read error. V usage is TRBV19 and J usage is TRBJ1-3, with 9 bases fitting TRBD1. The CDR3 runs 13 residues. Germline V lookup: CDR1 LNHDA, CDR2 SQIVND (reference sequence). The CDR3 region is CASKLGQGYSHDF. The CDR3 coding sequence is TGTGCCAGTAAACTCGGACAGGGGTACTCTCACGATTTT.

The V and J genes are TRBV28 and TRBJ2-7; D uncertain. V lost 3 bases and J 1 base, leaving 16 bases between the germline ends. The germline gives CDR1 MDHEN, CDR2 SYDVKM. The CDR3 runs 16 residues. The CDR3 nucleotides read TGTGCCAGCAGTTTCTTCTACCTTCGCAGGTCCTACGAGCAGTACTTC. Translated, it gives CASSFFYLRRSYEQYF.

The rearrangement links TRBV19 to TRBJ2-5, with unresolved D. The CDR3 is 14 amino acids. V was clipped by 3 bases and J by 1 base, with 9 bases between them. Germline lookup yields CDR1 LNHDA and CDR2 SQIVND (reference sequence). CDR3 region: CASSMLGLQETQYF. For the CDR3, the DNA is TGTGCCAGTAGTATGTTAGGGCTCCAAGAGACCCAGTACTTC.

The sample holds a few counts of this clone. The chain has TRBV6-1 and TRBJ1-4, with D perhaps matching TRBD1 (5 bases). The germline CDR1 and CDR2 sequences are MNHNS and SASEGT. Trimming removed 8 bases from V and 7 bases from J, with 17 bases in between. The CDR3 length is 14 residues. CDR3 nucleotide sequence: TGTGCCAGCGGAGGGGACGGCCACTCTGAAAAACTGTTTTTT. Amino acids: CASGGDGHSEKLFF.

CDR3 residues: CASSIGLADIEQFF. The DNA of the CDR3 is TGTGCCAGTAGTATAGGTCTAGCGGATATTGAGCAGTTCTTC. The chain is built from TRBV19 and TRBJ2-1; 7 bases align to TRBD2. The trim removed 1 base at V and 9 bases at J, leaving 6 bases unmatched. The CDR3 loop spans 14 amino acids. Looked up from germline, CDR1 is LNHDA and CDR2 is SQIVND (reference sequence).

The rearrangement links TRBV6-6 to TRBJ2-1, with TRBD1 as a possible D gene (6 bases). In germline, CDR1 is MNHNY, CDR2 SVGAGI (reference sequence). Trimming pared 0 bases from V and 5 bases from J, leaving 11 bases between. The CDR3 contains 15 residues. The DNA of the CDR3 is TGTGCCAGCAGTTACTCTTGGACAGCCGACAATGAGCAGTTCTTC. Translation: CASSYSWTADNEQFF.

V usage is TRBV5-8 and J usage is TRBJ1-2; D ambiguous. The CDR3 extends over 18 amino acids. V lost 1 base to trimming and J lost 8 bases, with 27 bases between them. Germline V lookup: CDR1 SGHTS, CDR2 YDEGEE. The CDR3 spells CASSLFGRRSPFAGGYTF. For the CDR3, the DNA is TGTGCCAGCAGCTTGTTTGGCAGAAGAAGTCCATTCGCCGGAGGCTACACCTTC.

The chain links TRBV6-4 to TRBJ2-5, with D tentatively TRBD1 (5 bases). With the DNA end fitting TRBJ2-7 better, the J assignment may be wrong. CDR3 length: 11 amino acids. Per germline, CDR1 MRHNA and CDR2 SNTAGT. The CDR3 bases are TGTGCCACCTCAAGGGGCGTCGAGCAGTACTTC. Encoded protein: CATSRGVEQYF.

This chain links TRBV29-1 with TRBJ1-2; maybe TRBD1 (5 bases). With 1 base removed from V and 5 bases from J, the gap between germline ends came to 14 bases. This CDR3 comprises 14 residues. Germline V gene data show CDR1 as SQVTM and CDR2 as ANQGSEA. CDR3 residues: CSVEAEGRDYGYTF. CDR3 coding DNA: TGCAGCGTTGAAGCGGAGGGCAGGGATTATGGCTACACCTTC.

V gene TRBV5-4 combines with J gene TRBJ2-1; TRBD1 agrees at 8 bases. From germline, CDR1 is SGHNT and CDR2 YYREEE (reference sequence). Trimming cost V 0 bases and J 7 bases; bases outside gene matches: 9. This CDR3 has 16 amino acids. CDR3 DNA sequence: TGTGCCAGCAGCTTGGCGCGGCAGGGGGCTTTGAATGAGCAGTTCTTC. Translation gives CASSLARQGALNEQFF.

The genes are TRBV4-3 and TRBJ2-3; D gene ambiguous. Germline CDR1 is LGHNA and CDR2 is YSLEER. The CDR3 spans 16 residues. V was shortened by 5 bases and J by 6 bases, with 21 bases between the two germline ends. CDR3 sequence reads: CASSLEPLNPLDTQYF. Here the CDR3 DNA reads TGCGCCAGCAGCTTGGAGCCGCTCAATCCCCTGGATACGCAGTATTTT.

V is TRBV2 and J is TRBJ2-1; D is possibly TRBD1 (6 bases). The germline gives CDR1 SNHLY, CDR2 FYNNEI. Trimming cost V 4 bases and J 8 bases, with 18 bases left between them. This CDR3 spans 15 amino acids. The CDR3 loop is CASSVTGMGAHEQFF. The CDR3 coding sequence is TGTGCCAGCAGTGTCACAGGGATGGGAGCCCATGAGCAGTTCTTC.

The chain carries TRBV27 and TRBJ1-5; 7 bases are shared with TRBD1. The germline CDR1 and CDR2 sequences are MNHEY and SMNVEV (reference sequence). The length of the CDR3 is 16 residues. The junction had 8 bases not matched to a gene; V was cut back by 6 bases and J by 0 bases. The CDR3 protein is CASSPLGQASNQPQHF. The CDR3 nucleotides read TGTGCCAGCAGCCCTCTCGGACAGGCTAGCAATCAGCCCCAGCATTTT.

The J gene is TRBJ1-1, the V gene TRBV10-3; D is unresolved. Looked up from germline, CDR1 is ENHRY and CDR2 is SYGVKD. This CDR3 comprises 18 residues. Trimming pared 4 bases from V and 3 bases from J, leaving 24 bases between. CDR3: CAISGVTWTERMDTEAFF. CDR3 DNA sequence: TGTGCCATCAGTGGCGTAACATGGACGGAAAGGATGGACACTGAAGCTTTCTTT.

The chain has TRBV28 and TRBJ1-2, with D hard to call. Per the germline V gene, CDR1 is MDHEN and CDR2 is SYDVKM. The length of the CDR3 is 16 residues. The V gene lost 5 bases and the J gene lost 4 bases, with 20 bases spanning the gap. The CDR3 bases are TGTGCCAGCAGTGGACGCAGGCGAACACCTCCCTATGGCTACACCTTC. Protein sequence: CASSGRRRTPPYGYTF.

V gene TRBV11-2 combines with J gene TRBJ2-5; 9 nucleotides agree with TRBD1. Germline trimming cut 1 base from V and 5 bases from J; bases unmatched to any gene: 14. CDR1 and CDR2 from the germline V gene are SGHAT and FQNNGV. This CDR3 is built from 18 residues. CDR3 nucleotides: TGTGCCAGCAGCTTAGGCTACCCGGGGACAGGGTTCCGGGAGACCCAGTACTTC. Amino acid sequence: CASSLGYPGTGFRETQYF.

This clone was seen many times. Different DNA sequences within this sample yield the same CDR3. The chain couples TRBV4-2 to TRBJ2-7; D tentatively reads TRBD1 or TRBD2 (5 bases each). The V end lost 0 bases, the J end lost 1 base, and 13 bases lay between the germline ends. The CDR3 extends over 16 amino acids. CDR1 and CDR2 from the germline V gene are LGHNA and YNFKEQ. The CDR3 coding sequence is TGTGCCAGCAGCCAAGAAGGGACGGAGACATCCTACGAGCAGTACTTC. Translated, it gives CASSQEGTETSYEQYF.

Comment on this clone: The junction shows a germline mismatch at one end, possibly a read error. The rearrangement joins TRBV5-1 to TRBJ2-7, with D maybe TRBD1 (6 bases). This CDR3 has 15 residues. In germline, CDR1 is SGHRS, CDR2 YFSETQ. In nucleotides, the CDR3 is TGTGCCAGCAGCTGGGCCTACAGGGAATCAGACGAGCAGTACTTC. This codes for CASSWAYRESDEQYF.

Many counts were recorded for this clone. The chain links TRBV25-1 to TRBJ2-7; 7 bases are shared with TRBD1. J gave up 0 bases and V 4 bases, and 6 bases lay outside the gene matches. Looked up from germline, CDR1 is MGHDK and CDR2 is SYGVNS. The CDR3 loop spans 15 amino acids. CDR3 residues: CASSGDRDPSYEQYF. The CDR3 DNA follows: TGTGCCAGCAGTGGGGACAGAGACCCCTCCTACGAGCAGTACTTC.

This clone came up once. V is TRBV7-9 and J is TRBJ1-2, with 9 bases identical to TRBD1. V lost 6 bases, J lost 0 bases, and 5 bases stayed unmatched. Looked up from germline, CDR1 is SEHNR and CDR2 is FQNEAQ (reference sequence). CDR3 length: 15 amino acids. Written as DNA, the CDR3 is TGTGCCAGCAGACGAACAGGGGGCCCTAACTATGGCTACACCTTC. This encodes CASRRTGGPNYGYTF.